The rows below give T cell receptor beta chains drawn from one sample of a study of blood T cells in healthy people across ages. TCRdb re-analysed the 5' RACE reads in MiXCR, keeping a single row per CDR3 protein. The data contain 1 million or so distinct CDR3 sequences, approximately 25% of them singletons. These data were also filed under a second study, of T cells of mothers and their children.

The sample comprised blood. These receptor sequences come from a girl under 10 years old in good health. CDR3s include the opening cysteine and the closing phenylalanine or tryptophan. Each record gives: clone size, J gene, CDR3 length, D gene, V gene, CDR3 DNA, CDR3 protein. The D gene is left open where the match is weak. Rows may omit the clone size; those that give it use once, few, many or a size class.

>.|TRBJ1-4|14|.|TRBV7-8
TGTGCCAGCAGCTTAGAAACGACTAATGAAAAACTGTTTTTT
CASSLETTNEKLFF
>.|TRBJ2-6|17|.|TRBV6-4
TGTGCCAGCAGTGACGGGGCAGCCGCCCCTGGGGCCAACGTCCTGACTTTC
CASSDGAAAPGANVLTF
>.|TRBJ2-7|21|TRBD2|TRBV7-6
TGTGCCAGCAGCTTAGTAGCGTTAAGTAAGCGGGAATCCTCAATTCTTTACGAGCAGTACTTC
CASSLVALSKRESSILYEQYF
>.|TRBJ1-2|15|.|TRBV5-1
TGCGCCAGCAGCTTGGGTCCGCGGAATAACTATGGCTACACCTTC
CASSLGPRNNYGYTF
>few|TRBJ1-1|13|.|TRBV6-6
TGTGCCAGCAGTTCGACAGGAAGCACTGAAGCTTTCTTT
CASSSTGSTEAFF
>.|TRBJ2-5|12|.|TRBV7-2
TGTGCCAGCAGAAAAGGGGGGGAGACCCAGTACTTC
CASRKGGETQYF
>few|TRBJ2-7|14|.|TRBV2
TGTGCCAGCAGTTCTATTTTGGGGGGCTACGAGCAGTACTTC
CASSSILGGYEQYF
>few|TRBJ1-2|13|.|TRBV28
TGTGCCAGCAGTTTGTTGAGGCACTATGGCTACACCTTC
CASSLLRHYGYTF
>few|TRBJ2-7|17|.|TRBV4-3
TGCGCCAGCAGCCAAGATCGACCCGGGACGGCAGCCTACGAGCAGTACTTC
CASSQDRPGTAAYEQYF
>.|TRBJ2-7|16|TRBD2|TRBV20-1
TGCAGTGCTAGAGCCCTAGCGGGAGGGCCTGGGTACGAGCAGTACTTC
CSARALAGGPGYEQYF
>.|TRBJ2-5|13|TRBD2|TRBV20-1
TGCAATGCTAGAGGAACTAGCGCGTTCGACCAGTACTTC
CNARGTSAFDQYF
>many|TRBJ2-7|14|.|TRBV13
TGTGCCAGCAGCTCTATCAGGGGGGGGATAGAGCAGTACTTC
CASSSIRGGIEQYF
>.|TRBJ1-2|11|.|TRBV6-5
TGTGCCAGCAGTGGGGGTCAAGGCTACACCTTC
CASSGGQGYTF
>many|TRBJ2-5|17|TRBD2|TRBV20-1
TGCAGTCCCTACGCGTCTAGCGGGAGTGGTTACCAAGAGACCCAGTACTTC
CSPYASSGSGYQETQYF
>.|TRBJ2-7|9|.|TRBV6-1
TGTGCCCTGGGCTACGAGCAGTACTTC
CALGYEQYF
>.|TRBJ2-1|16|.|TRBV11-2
TGTGCCAGCAGCCCTATGGGGGCAGGGTGGTGGGGTGAGCAGTTCTTC
CASSPMGAGWWGEQFF
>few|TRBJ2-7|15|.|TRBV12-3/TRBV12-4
TGTGCCAGCACCCCAGGCGGAGGGGGATCCTACGAGCAGTACTTC
CASTPGGGGSYEQYF
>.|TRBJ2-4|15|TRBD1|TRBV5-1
TGCGCCAGCAGCTTGGGAGGGGGCGCCGGGAACATTCAGTACTTC
CASSLGGGAGNIQYF
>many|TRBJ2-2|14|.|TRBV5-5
TGTGCCAGCAGCTTTGGGTCGAACACCGGGGAGCTGTTTTTT
CASSFGSNTGELFF
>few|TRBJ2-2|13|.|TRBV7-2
TGTGCCAGCAGCGCCCGGAATACCGGGGAGCTGTTTTTT
CASSARNTGELFF
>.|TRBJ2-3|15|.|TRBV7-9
TGTGCCAGCAGCATGCCGGGACTGAACACAGATACGCAGTATTTT
CASSMPGLNTDTQYF
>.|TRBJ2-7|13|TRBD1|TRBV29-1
TGCAGCGTTGAAATTCCCGGGACAGGGGGTAAGTACTTC
CSVEIPGTGGKYF
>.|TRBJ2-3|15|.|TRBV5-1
TGCGCCAGCAGCAACGGGACCATCAAGGCAGATACGCAGTATTTT
CASSNGTIKADTQYF
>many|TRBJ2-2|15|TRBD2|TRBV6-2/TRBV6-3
TGTGCCATTACTCGGACTAGCGGGACGAGCGGGGAGCTGTTTTTT
CAITRTSGTSGELFF
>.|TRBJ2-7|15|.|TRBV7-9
TGTGCCAGCACCAAAAGTATGGGGCAGGATTACGAGCAGTACTTC
CASTKSMGQDYEQYF
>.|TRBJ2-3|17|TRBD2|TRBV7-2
TGTGCCAGCAGCCCTTGGACTAGCGGGGGGGCCGTAGATACGCAGTATTTT
CASSPWTSGGAVDTQYF
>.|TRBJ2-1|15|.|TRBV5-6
TGTGCCAGCAGCTTTGGTTCTAGGGCCGACAATGAGCAGTTCTTC
CASSFGSRADNEQFF
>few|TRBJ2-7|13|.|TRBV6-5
TGTGCCAGCAGGAGGGACACATGGCGCGAGCAGTACTTC
CASRRDTWREQYF
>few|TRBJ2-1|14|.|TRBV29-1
TGCAGCGTAAACAAGGGGAGTCCGGGGAATGAGCAGTTCTTC
CSVNKGSPGNEQFF
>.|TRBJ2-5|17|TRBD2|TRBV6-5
TGTGCCAGCAGTTATTCCACCACCATACTAGCGGAAGAGACCCAGTACTTC
CASSYSTTILAEETQYF
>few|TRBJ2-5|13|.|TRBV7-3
TGTGCCAGCAGCTTAGGGGCCCTCGGGACCCAGTACTTC
CASSLGALGTQYF
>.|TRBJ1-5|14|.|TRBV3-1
TGTGCCAGCAGCCCTCAGACAGGAAATCAGCCCCAGCATTTT
CASSPQTGNQPQHF
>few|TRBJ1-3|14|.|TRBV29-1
TGCAGCGTCGCAGGGTTCAGCTCTGGAAACACCATATATTTT
CSVAGFSSGNTIYF
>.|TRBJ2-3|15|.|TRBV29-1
TGCAGCGTCAATGACGGACCTCGGGACACAGATACGCAGTATTTT
CSVNDGPRDTDTQYF
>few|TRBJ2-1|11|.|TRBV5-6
TGTGCCAGCAGCTTGGGACAGGAGAAGTTCTTC
CASSLGQEKFF
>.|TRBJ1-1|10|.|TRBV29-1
TGCAGCGTTGAACAAGGTTTGGCTTTCTTT
CSVEQGLAFF
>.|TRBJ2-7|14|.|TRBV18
TGTGCCAGCTCACCCATCGACAGTCTGTACGAGCAGTACTTC
CASSPIDSLYEQYF
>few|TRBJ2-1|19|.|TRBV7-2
TGTGCCAGCAGCTTAGTGGTGGGAGGAGAGGCAGGGTTGTTCAATGAGCAGTTCTTC
CASSLVVGGEAGLFNEQFF
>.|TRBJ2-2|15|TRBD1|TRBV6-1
TGTGCCAGCAGTCGACAGGGGAAGTACTCCGGGGAGCTGTTTTTT
CASSRQGKYSGELFF
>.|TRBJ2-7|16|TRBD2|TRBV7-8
TGTGCCAGCAGCTTTCCCCTAGCGGGAGGGGCCTACGAGCAGTACTTC
CASSFPLAGGAYEQYF
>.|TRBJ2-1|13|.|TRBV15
TGTGCCACCAGCAGAGATCCGTCAAATGAGCAGTTCTTC
CATSRDPSNEQFF
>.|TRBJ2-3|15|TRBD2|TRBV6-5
TGTGCCAGCAGGACGGGGGGGGCTGGCACAGATACGCAGTATTTT
CASRTGGAGTDTQYF
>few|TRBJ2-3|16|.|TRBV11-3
TGTGCCAGCAGTTCCCCCAGGTGGGGGGGCGAAGATACGCAGTATTTT
CASSSPRWGGEDTQYF
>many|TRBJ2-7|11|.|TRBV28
TGTGCCAGCACAATTGGGTACGAGCAGTACTTC
CASTIGYEQYF
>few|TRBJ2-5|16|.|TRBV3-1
TGTGCCAGCAGCCAAGTCTTGGCTAACATTCCGGAGACCCAGTACTTC
CASSQVLANIPETQYF
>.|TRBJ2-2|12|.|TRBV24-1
TGTGCTTTAGGAGGGCCGACCGGGGAGCTGTTTTTT
CALGGPTGELFF
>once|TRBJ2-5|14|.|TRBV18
TGTGCCAGCTCTCCCCTCGGGGTCCAAGAGACCCAGTACTTC
CASSPLGVQETQYF
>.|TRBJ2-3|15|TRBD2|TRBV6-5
TGTGCCAGCAGCGGGGGACTAACGTTGGGGGATACGCAGTATTTT
CASSGGLTLGDTQYF
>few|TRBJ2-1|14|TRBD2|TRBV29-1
TGCAGCGTTTGGCCTAGCGGGGGGGTCGATGAGCAGTTCTTC
CSVWPSGGVDEQFF
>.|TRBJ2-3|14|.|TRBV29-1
TGCAGCGTTGGCCGGCTTCTGGACACAGATACGCAGTATTTT
CSVGRLLDTDTQYF
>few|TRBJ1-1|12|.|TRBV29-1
TGCAGCGTTGAATTGTTGGGGGCTGAAGCTTTCTTT
CSVELLGAEAFF
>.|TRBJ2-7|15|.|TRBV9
TGTGCCAGCAGCGCCCGATGGACCCAAGACTACGAGCAGTACTTC
CASSARWTQDYEQYF
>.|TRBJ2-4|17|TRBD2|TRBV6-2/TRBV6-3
TGTGCCAGCAGTTACCGGCGGGAGGGCCATGCCAAAAACATTCAGTACTTC
CASSYRREGHAKNIQYF
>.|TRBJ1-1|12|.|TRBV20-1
TGCAGTGCTCGGCAGGGGCACACTGAAGCTTTCTTT
CSARQGHTEAFF
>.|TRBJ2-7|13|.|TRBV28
TGTGCCAGCAGTTTGGGGCTTGGGGGAGAGCAGTACTTC
CASSLGLGGEQYF
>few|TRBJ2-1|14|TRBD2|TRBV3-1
TGTGCCAGCAGATACCGACTAGCGGGGGTTCCTCCGTTCTTC
CASRYRLAGVPPFF
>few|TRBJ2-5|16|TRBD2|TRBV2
TGTGCCAGCAGTGAACGTGGACTAGCGAGCCAAGAGACCCAGTACTTC
CASSERGLASQETQYF
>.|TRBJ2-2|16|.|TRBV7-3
TGTGCCAGCAGCCCATCGGGGGGCCTCAACACCGGGGAGCTGTTTTTT
CASSPSGGLNTGELFF
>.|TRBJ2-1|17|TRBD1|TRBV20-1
TGCAGTGCTACGGACAGGGGGCATGGCCTGCAGCCCAATGAGCAGTTCTTC
CSATDRGHGLQPNEQFF
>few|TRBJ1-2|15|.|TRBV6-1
TGTGCCAGCAGTGAAATAACGGGCATCTGGTATGGCTACACCTTC
CASSEITGIWYGYTF